These 13 T cell receptor beta chains were sequenced from one sample in a study of T-cell memory formation after mild COVID-19. TCRdb independently ran MiXCR on the 5' RACE reads; one entry per CDR3 protein. The sample has approximately 560,000 distinct CDR3 sequences, about 18% seen once. What was sequenced was PBMCs or a T cell subset sorted from them (not recorded which). These receptors came from an adult woman who had mild COVID-19 (a few samples of this study predate the infection). Cell type and time point are not known.

A single count supports this clonotype. The genes are TRBV6-6 and TRBJ1-6; 8 bases are shared with TRBD1. Germline loops: CDR1 MNHNY, CDR2 SVGAGI (reference sequence). The length of the CDR3 is 15 residues. J was trimmed by 9 bases and V by 2 bases; bases with no gene match: 6. The CDR3, as DNA: TGTGCCAGCAGTTACATGCGACAGGGGAGTTCACCCCTCCACTTT. This translates into CASSYMRQGSSPLHF.

V and J are TRBV2 and TRBJ2-5; TRBD2 might be the D (6 bases). The CDR3 contains 15 residues. CDR1 is SNHLY and CDR2 is FYNNEI in the germline V gene. V shed 6 bases and J shed 5 bases, with 19 bases lying between them. DNA for the CDR3: TGTGCCAGCAGCCTGGACACGGAGGGGAGTGAGACCCAGTACTTC. This gives the protein CASSLDTEGSETQYF.

This clonotype turned up a few times. This chain uses TRBV7-2 with TRBJ2-1; TRBD2 matches 7 bases. The trim removed 4 bases at V and 5 bases at J, leaving 8 bases unmatched. Germline values: CDR1 SGHTA, CDR2 FQGNSA. The CDR3 loop spans 15 amino acids. CDR3 sequence reads: CASSSPWEGNNEQFF. As DNA, the CDR3 is TGTGCCAGCAGCTCCCCGTGGGAGGGTAACAATGAGCAGTTCTTC.

This clonotype appeared a few times. The rearrangement links TRBV29-1 to TRBJ2-5; TRBD1 matches at 9 bases. The junction had 14 bases not matched to a gene; V was cut back by 4 bases and J by 5 bases. Germline CDR1 reads SQVTM; CDR2 reads ANQGSEA. This CDR3 is 16 amino acids long. The CDR3 loop reads CSVAAPGQGNVETQYF. The CDR3 DNA reads TGCAGCGTTGCCGCCCCGGGACAGGGTAATGTGGAGACCCAGTACTTC.

This chain uses TRBV27 with TRBJ2-3; the D gene is possibly TRBD2 (5 bases). V lost 5 bases and J 4 bases, leaving 10 bases between the germline ends. Germline V gene data show CDR1 as MNHEY and CDR2 as SMNVEV (reference sequence). This CDR3 is 13 amino acids long. CDR3 nucleotides: TGTGCCAGCAGTCATCACGGGGCAGATACGCAGTATTTT. The encoded protein is CASSHHGADTQYF.

The sample holds a few counts of this clonotype. The rearrangement joins TRBV7-2 to TRBJ1-2, with TRBD1 matching over 9 bases. The CDR3 runs 13 residues. V gave up 5 bases and J gave up 7 bases; unmatched junction bases: 5. Germline lookup yields CDR1 SGHTA and CDR2 FQGNSA. In nucleotides, the CDR3 is TGTGCCAGCAGCGCCAGACAGGGGGGTGGCTACACCTTC. Protein: CASSARQGGGYTF.

This chain joins TRBV5-1 and TRBJ1-2, with 9 bases fitting TRBD1. Germline V gives CDR1 SGHRS, CDR2 YFSETQ. Trimming cost V 2 bases and J 5 bases; bases outside gene matches: 7. CDR3 length: 15 residues. The CDR3 loop reads CASSFTGGSEYGYTF. In DNA form, the CDR3 reads TGCGCCAGCAGCTTCACAGGGGGCTCTGAGTATGGCTACACCTTC.

The chain combines TRBV12-3 or TRBV12-4 with TRBJ2-2; D is ambiguous. The length of the CDR3 is 12 residues. V was cut by 3 bases and J by 5 bases, with 4 bases left in between. The CDR3 DNA reads as TGTGCCAGCAGTTTGTGGACCGGGGAGCTGTTTTTT. It is translated as CASSLWTGELFF.

In its sample, this clonotype was seen a few times. The J gene is TRBJ2-7, the V gene TRBV7-3, with 8 nucleotides matching TRBD2. V lost 5 bases to trimming and J lost 3 bases; unmatched junction nucleotides: 9. The CDR3 extends over 15 amino acids. Germline CDR1 reads SGHTA; CDR2 reads FQGTGA. As DNA, the CDR3 is TGTGCCAGCAGCCCACAAGCGGGAGATGGCTACGAGCAGTACTTC. Amino acid sequence: CASSPQAGDGYEQYF.

At least ten counts were recorded for this clonotype. The chain is built from TRBV15 and TRBJ2-7, with TRBD1 matching over 8 bases. After removal of 5 bases from V and 4 bases from J, the junction contained 13 bases not matched to a gene. CDR1 and CDR2 (germline): LNHNV, YYDKDF (reference sequence). The CDR3 covers 16 residues. CDR3 amino acids: CATSSQGTGPLYEQYF. Written as DNA, the CDR3 is TGTGCCACCAGCTCCCAAGGGACAGGTCCCCTATACGAGCAGTACTTC.

This clonotype was seen repeatedly, ten times or more. The J gene is TRBJ1-2, the V gene TRBV3-1, with TRBD1 matching over 8 bases. The CDR3 is 15 amino acids. The J segment lost 4 bases and the V segment lost 0 bases, leaving 4 bases of the junction unmatched. Germline assignment: CDR1 LGHDT and CDR2 YNNKEL (reference sequence). CDR3 nucleotide sequence: TGTGCCAGCAGCCAAGACAGGGGGCAAGGCTATGGCTACACCTTC. Translation: CASSQDRGQGYGYTF.

The V gene is TRBV5-1, the J gene TRBJ1-1; D gene ambiguous. The CDR3 loop spans 12 amino acids. Looked up from germline, CDR1 is SGHRS and CDR2 is YFSETQ. Between the trimmed V and J ends, which lost 3 bases and 7 bases, there was a span of 10 bases. CDR3 sequence reads: CASSWGEVEAFF. The CDR3 DNA is TGCGCCAGCAGCTGGGGAGAAGTTGAAGCTTTCTTT.

J is TRBJ2-5 and V is TRBV19; D ambiguous. The ends were cut back, 6 bases at V and 2 bases at J, with 10 bases in the middle. Germline CDR1 reads LNHDA; CDR2 reads SQIVND (reference sequence). The length of the CDR3 is 13 residues. In DNA form, the CDR3 reads TGTGCCAGTAGGGGGTATCCTCAAGAGACCCAGTACTTC. Its protein product is CASRGYPQETQYF.